This T cell receptor beta chain derives from a study of blood T cell repertoires in COVID-19. Study background: Whether acute or convalescent, the COVID-19 samples came from the United States, Italy and Spain.

Living in under 30 US areas, the participants were between roughly 18 and 90 years of age. What the recovered Cohort 3 donors had was two negative PCRs, clearance, or symptom resolution. TCRdb's copy holds only in-frame clones and misses some; the assay was immunoSEQ multiplex PCR. Counted here are 180,000 or so clones, 65% to 85% occurring once; the ten biggest clones make up approximately 13%. Germline V gene data show CDR1 as LGHDT and CDR2 as YNNKEL (reference sequence). The CDR3 has 16 residues. V dropped 4 bases and J dropped 3; count of bases not matched to a gene: 10. This receptor was obtained from an older woman who had recovered from COVID-19. Sequenced: PBMCs or T cells enriched from blood (not recorded which). The V call is TRBV3-1 (or the pseudogene TRBV3-2), the J call TRBJ2-3, with 7 bases matching TRBD2. The chain's CDR3 is CASSPLLATQTDTQYF. The CDR3 region has the DNA TGTGCCAGCAGCCCGTTACTAGCGACCCAAACAGATACGCAGTATTTT.